This T cell receptor beta chain was profiled in a study of blood T cell repertoires in COVID-19. Study as a whole: T cells, B-cell-depleted T cells, or PBMCs provided the cDNA or gDNA that served as material.

Participants spanned ages roughly 18 to 95 years and resided in fewer than 30 US areas. Cohorts were based on clinical histories the participants reported. This clone was observed a handful of times. Other nucleotide sequences from this sample produce the same CDR3. As handled by the study authors: Reference gene primer amplification yielded estimated nucleated cell counts. Libraries were prepared by immunoSEQ multiplex PCR; TCRdb keeps only in-frame clonotypes and omits some of them. V and J calls and clone size are those listed in that table; D and trimming were worked out from the DNA. This table has about 220,000 clones, around 91% appearing once. The CDR3 is 14 residues long. The germline gives CDR1 SEHNR, CDR2 FQNEAQ (reference sequence). V lost 3 bases to trimming and J lost 5 bases; unmatched junction nucleotides: 4.

The V and J genes are TRBV7-9 and TRBJ1-2, with 9 bases matching TRBD1. This receptor was obtained from a woman between 18 and 29 years old in a cohort exposed to, infected with or recovered from COVID-19 (not recorded which). Sequenced sample: PBMCs or T cells enriched from blood (not recorded which). The chain's CDR3 is CASSFGGQGYGYTF. The CDR3 region has the DNA TGTGCCAGCAGCTTTGGCGGACAGGGGTATGGCTACACCTTC.